What follows describes a single T cell receptor beta chain. As yet, its antigen is unknown. This CDR3 comprises 16 residues. From germline, CDR1 is SGHVS and CDR2 FNYEAQ. V shed 5 bases and J 1 base; nucleotides not matched to a gene: 6. These data belong to a study of T cell repertoires in cytomegalovirus infection. Study-level information: Alongside well-studied HLA-B-restricted CMV epitopes, recently identified HLA-C-restricted CMV epitopes were also used. CMV infection together with matching HLA type was indicated by public TCR beta signatures.

General study results and limits: CMV carriers with the relevant HLA were identified by cumulative public TCR beta family frequency.

In TCRdb, the reads were re-called with MiXCR into one record per CDR3 protein. The data show hundreds of thousands of distinct CDR3 sequences, 31% seen once. The sample consisted of cultured CD8+ T cells from PBMCs, taken from culture after CMV antigen stimulation. This sequence joins TRBV7-6 and TRBJ1-1, with 11 bases aligning to TRBD1. The TCR sequence derives from a human donor in good health (CMV status not recorded). Some clones in this sample may be carry-over from other donors' samples. The CDR3 is CASSHWDRGANTEAFF. The DNA of the CDR3 is TGTGCCAGCAGCCACTGGGACAGGGGGGCGAACACTGAAGCTTTCTTT.